Following are 24 T cell receptor beta chains from one sample sequenced in a study of blood T cell repertoires in COVID-19. The protocol was immunoSEQ multiplex PCR, while the TCRdb copy is restricted to in-frame clones and leaves out a portion. The sample holds about 210,000 clones, roughly four fifths seen once. The sample was peripheral blood. These receptor sequences come from a woman in her thirties or forties with acute or convalescent COVID-19.

The chain joins TRBV20-1 to TRBJ2-5, with 11 bases that match TRBD2. The CDR3 runs 14 residues. Looked up from germline, CDR1 is DFQATT and CDR2 is SNEGSKA (reference sequence). Losses at the gene ends were 3 bases for V and 4 bases for J; bases not matched to a gene: 4. CDR3 bases: TGCAGTGCTAGTAGTCTAGCGGGAGGAGAGACCCAGTACTTC. Translated, it gives CSASSLAGGETQYF.

The chain recombines TRBV24-1 with TRBJ2-2, with 9 bases that match TRBD1. Germline CDR1 reads KGHDR; CDR2 reads SFDVKD. Trimming at V came to 5 bases and at J to 2 bases, leaving 11 bases not matched to a gene. The CDR3 totals 18 residues. The CDR3 loop is CATSGPARTGENTGELFF. CDR3 DNA sequence: TGTGCCACCAGTGGTCCCGCTCGGACAGGGGAAAACACCGGGGAGCTGTTTTTT.

This clone has only a few counts. The chain combines TRBV14 with TRBJ1-2; no reliable D call. The V and J ends lost 4 bases and 8 bases respectively, with 11 bases between them. Germline V gene lookup returns CDR1 SGHDN and CDR2 FVKESK. The CDR3 has 12 residues. The CDR3, as DNA: TGTGCCAGCAGCCCCCGGGGAGGAGGCTACACCTTC. Protein sequence: CASSPRGGGYTF.

This clone was observed a few times. The V gene is TRBV7-2, the J gene TRBJ1-2; D gene uncertain. V gave up 4 bases and J gave up 8 bases, with 14 bases separating them. Germline V gene sequence: CDR1 SGHTA, CDR2 FQGNSA. CDR3 length: 13 residues. DNA for the CDR3: TGTGCCAGCAGCTCTCCAGGAGGGTACGGCTACACCTTC. Residues: CASSSPGGYGYTF.

The chain carries TRBV10-1 and TRBJ1-2; D gene uncertain. V was shortened by 0 bases and J by 4 bases, with 9 bases between the two germline ends. The CDR3 runs to 14 residues. Germline V gene lookup returns CDR1 WNHNN and CDR2 SYGVQD (reference sequence). CDR3 sequence (DNA): TGCGCCAGCAGTGAGTCCGCGGCCCCCTATGGCTACACCTTC. Its translation: CASSESAAPYGYTF.

V and J are TRBV7-2 and TRBJ2-2, with a weak D call TRBD2 (5 bases). CDR1 SGHTA and CDR2 FQGNSA come from the germline V gene. This CDR3 region has 14 residues. V lost 4 bases to trimming and J lost 6 bases, with 12 bases between them. The CDR3 nucleotides are TGTGCCAGCAGCTGGGAGACGGCTTCCGGGGAGCTGTTTTTT. The encoded protein is CASSWETASGELFF.

This clone was recorded only once. The chain links TRBV19 to TRBJ2-7; TRBD2 aligns across 9 bases. V shed 5 bases, J shed 2 bases, and the junction held 7 bases outside the gene matches. Per germline, CDR1 LNHDA and CDR2 SQIVND (reference sequence). The CDR3 sequence is 15 residues long. CDR3 DNA: TGTGCCAGTAGTTCCTCGGCGGGGGGGCCCTACGAGCAGTACTTC. Its translation: CASSSSAGGPYEQYF.

This clone showed up just a few times. The chain couples TRBV10-3 to TRBJ1-2; 9 bases match TRBD1. The CDR3 runs 12 residues. The germline V gene encodes CDR1 ENHRY and CDR2 SYGVKD. The ends lost 11 bases at V and 2 bases at J; junction bases unmatched: 3. CDR3 loop: CAVQGANYGYTF. CDR3 DNA sequence: TGTGCCGTACAGGGGGCAAACTATGGCTACACCTTC.

V gene TRBV19 combines with J gene TRBJ2-7; TRBD1 might be the D (5 bases). CDR1 and CDR2 from the germline V gene are LNHDA and SQIVND (reference sequence). The germline V and J ends were trimmed by 4 bases and 0 bases, with 13 bases remaining between them. This CDR3 spans 15 amino acids. CDR3 in amino acids: CASSRAGLSSYEQYF. CDR3 nucleotides: TGTGCCAGTAGTAGGGCAGGGCTGAGCTCCTACGAGCAGTACTTC.

V gene TRBV29-1 combines with J gene TRBJ1-1; no clear D gene. Trimming removed 2 bases at V and 6 bases at J, with 13 bases between. CDR3 size: 13 residues. Germline CDR1 and CDR2: SQVTM and ANQGSEA. The CDR3 region has the DNA TGCAGCGTTGAACCAGCAGCGGGATCTGAAGCTTTCTTT. Translation gives CSVEPAAGSEAFF.

A note on this clone: The same CDR3 also results from other DNA sequences found in this sample. The chain is built from TRBV24-1 and TRBJ2-1, with 9 bases fitting TRBD1. This CDR3 region has 13 residues. The germline V gene encodes CDR1 KGHDR and CDR2 SFDVKD. V shed 9 bases and J 1 base; nucleotides not matched to a gene: 0. CDR3 DNA sequence: TGTGCCACCGGGACAGGGTCCTACAATGAGCAGTTCTTC. As protein: CATGTGSYNEQFF.

This chain uses TRBV5-5 with TRBJ1-4; D gene ambiguous. Germline V gene data show CDR1 as SGHKS and CDR2 as YYEKEE (reference sequence). Trimming left V 0 bases short and J 7 bases short, with 16 bases between. The CDR3 consists of 16 residues. The CDR3 region is CASSLGQHLVGEKLFF. The CDR3 region has the DNA TGTGCCAGCAGCTTGGGGCAGCATCTAGTCGGTGAAAAACTGTTTTTT.

The CDR3 DNA sequence: TGTGCCAGCAGCGTAGATGGGGGACTCTACAATGAGCAGTTCTTC. This translates into CASSVDGGLYNEQFF. The chain uses TRBV9 and TRBJ2-1, with D possibly being TRBD2 (6 bases). The ends were cut back, 0 bases at V and 3 bases at J, with 10 bases in the middle. The CDR3 loop spans 15 amino acids. Germline-derived CDR1 and CDR2 are SGDLS and YYNGEE. The variable domain in full, completed from reference TRBV9 and TRBJ2-1, reads DSGVTQTPKHLITATGQRVTLRCSPRSGDLSVYWYQQSLDQGLQFLIQYYNGEERAKGNILERFSAQQFPDLHSELNLSSLELGDSALYFCASSVDGGLYNEQFFGPGTRLTVL.

The chain uses TRBV27 and TRBJ1-6; D call uncertain. Trimming stripped 2 bases from V and 7 bases from J, with 9 bases between. Germline V gives CDR1 MNHEY, CDR2 SMNVEV (reference sequence). The CDR3 has 14 amino acids. For the CDR3, the DNA is TGTGCCAGCAGTTTAGATCAGGAAAATTCACCCCTCCACTTT. Protein product: CASSLDQENSPLHF.

The rearrangement joins TRBV11-2 to TRBJ2-3, with D possibly matching TRBD2 (6 bases). Germline-derived CDR1 and CDR2 are SGHAT and FQNNGV. V lost 2 bases and J 7 bases, leaving 19 bases between the germline ends. This CDR3 comprises 16 residues. The CDR3 region is CASSLFVRERRNTQYF. In DNA form, the CDR3 reads TGTGCCAGCAGCTTATTCGTCCGGGAGAGGAGGAATACGCAGTATTTT.

The chain has TRBV19 and TRBJ2-2; 7 positions agree with TRBD1. V shed 6 bases, J shed 1 base, and the junction held 8 bases outside the gene matches. Germline-derived CDR1 and CDR2 are LNHDA and SQIVND (reference sequence). The CDR3 extends over 16 amino acids. CDR3 in DNA: TGTGCCAGTAGGGCCCCAGGGGGTTGGAACACCGGGGAGCTGTTTTTT. Protein product: CASRAPGGWNTGELFF.

This chain uses TRBV19 with TRBJ1-2; a possible D gene is TRBD1 (5 bases). Trimming removed 5 bases from V and 8 bases from J, with 12 bases in between. There are 12 residues in the CDR3. Germline-derived CDR1 and CDR2 are LNHDA and SQIVND (reference sequence). The DNA for the CDR3 is TGTGCCAGTAGTGGAACAGGATCAGGCTACACCTTC. It translates to CASSGTGSGYTF.

This chain joins TRBV7-9 and TRBJ2-3, with TRBD2 matching 11 bases. Germline lookup yields CDR1 SEHNR and CDR2 FQNEAQ (reference sequence). The V and J ends lost 5 bases and 3 bases, in that order; junction bases with no gene match: 4. The CDR3 loop spans 15 amino acids. This CDR3 reads CASSRLAGLTDTQYF. Written as DNA, the CDR3 is TGTGCCAGCAGCCGACTAGCGGGACTAACAGATACGCAGTATTTT.

DNA for the CDR3: TGTGCCACCAGTGATAGGGACAAGAATAGCAATCAGCCCCAGCATTTT. As protein: CATSDRDKNSNQPQHF. V gene TRBV24-1 combines with J gene TRBJ1-5, with D possibly TRBD1 on 6 matching bases. V lost 3 bases and J lost 0, with 11 bases in between. Looked up from germline, CDR1 is KGHDR and CDR2 is SFDVKD. This CDR3 contains 16 residues.

A few counts support this clone. As DNA, the CDR3 is TGTGCCACCAGTGAGCGGAACAATGAGCAGTTCTTC. This sequence encodes CATSERNNEQFF. The V call is TRBV24-1, the J call TRBJ2-1; D ambiguous. Trimming removed 4 bases at V and 5 bases at J, with 5 bases between. The CDR3 length is 12 residues. The germline V gene encodes CDR1 KGHDR and CDR2 SFDVKD.

The chain joins TRBV2 to TRBJ2-7; D is perhaps TRBD1 (6 bases). The V gene's germline CDR1 is SNHLY and CDR2 FYNNEI. Trimming removed 6 bases at V and 5 bases at J, with 14 bases between. The length of the CDR3 is 13 residues. The CDR3 loop reads CASRYRVFDEQYF. DNA of the CDR3: TGTGCCAGCAGATACAGGGTTTTCGACGAGCAGTACTTC.

The count of this clone is one. V gene TRBV6-6 combines with J gene TRBJ1-2; TRBD1 aligns across 9 bases. Looked up from germline, CDR1 is MNHNY and CDR2 is SVGAGI (reference sequence). The V gene end was trimmed by 7 bases and the J gene end by 5 bases; junction bases not matched to a gene: 8. The CDR3 has 14 amino acids. In nucleotides, the CDR3 is TGTGCCAGCAACGACAGGGGGAGTCTTTATGGCTACACCTTC. Protein product: CASNDRGSLYGYTF.

This chain connects TRBV6-1 to TRBJ1-6, with TRBD1 as a possible D gene (6 bases). The germline gives CDR1 MNHNS, CDR2 SASEGT. Trimming took 3 bases from V and 0 from J, leaving 9 bases between them. This CDR3 is 16 amino acids long. The CDR3 reads CASSDRTASYNSPLHF. The DNA of the CDR3 is TGTGCCAGCAGTGATAGGACAGCCTCCTATAATTCACCCCTCCACTTT.

The genes are TRBV9 and TRBJ1-3, with D possibly matching TRBD1 (5 bases). The CDR3 extends over 16 amino acids. Germline CDR1 reads SGDLS; CDR2 reads YYNGEE. Trimming stripped 3 bases from V and 4 bases from J, with 17 bases between. In DNA, the CDR3 is TGTGCCAGCAGCGCCGGATCACAGGTGGGGGGAAACACCATATATTTT. This codes for CASSAGSQVGGNTIYF.